This T cell receptor beta chain was sequenced in a study of brain metastases from non-small cell lung cancer. On this clone: What it recognizes is unknown.

Trimming cost V 0 bases and J 5 bases, with 10 bases left between them. The germline V gene has CDR1 MGHRA and CDR2 YSYEKL. This CDR3 contains 14 residues. Clones were sequenced by immunoSEQ multiplex PCR, and TCRdb holds only the in-frame ones, with some missing. Of 14,000 to 15,000 clones detected, over 80% appear once; the ten largest clones hold roughly 7.1%. Study outcomes and limitations: Brain metastases shared most TCR repertoire with primaries, with sparse T cells. Expanded T-cell clones appeared in 60% to 80% of brain metastases over primaries. Compared with primary tumors, brain metastases showed less T-cell infiltration.

This chain links TRBV4-1 with TRBJ1-1; D remains ambiguous. The clonotype originates from a donor at least 40 years old with non-small cell lung cancer. The sequenced sample was primary lung tumor tissue. CDR3 DNA sequence: TGCGCCAGCAGCCAAGATCCCGGGAATACTGAAGCTTTCTTT. Protein: CASSQDPGNTEAFF.